Described below is a single TCR beta chain sequence and its context. Its antigen is unknown. The sample belongs to a study of a mutant IDH1 vaccine in newly diagnosed glioma. Study information: Patients got their first vaccination 4-6 weeks after radiotherapy alone, or with temozolomide cycles. Before enrollment, the patients had been treated with radiotherapy alone, temozolomide alone, or both together. Most of them had received both. Study results and limitations: Among top peripheral T cell clonotypes, changes seemed unrelated to pseudoprogression.

Regarding time point: week 11, during vaccination. With topical imiquimod, each dose of the vaccine consisted of 300 ug of mutant IDH1 20-mer peptide. Each donor presented with a new WHO grade 3 or 4 astrocytoma that tested IDH1-mutant and showed ATRX loss. Data came from immunoSEQ multiplex PCR; TCRdb stores just in-frame clones and leaves some out. The sample lists tens of thousands of clones, about 77% occurring once. The CDR3 covers 13 residues. Germline lookup yields CDR1 SGHTA and CDR2 FQGNSA. V was clipped by 2 bases and J by 8 bases, with 12 bases between them. Sequenced material: PBMCs, taken from a glioma patient whose treatment included an IDH1 peptide vaccine. This sequence originates from a young woman with glioma. This rearrangement joins TRBV7-2 to TRBJ1-2, with a weak D call TRBD1 (6 bases). The CDR3 DNA sequence: TGTGCCAGCAGCTTAATTGGCGACAGGGGCTACACCTTC. This encodes CASSLIGDRGYTF. Complete variable domain (other parts from reference TRBV7-2 and TRBJ1-2): GAGVSQSPSNKVTEKGKDVELRCDPISGHTALYWYRQSLGQGLEFLIYFQGNSAPDKSGLPSDRFSAERTGGSVSTLTIQRTQQEDSAVYLCASSLIGDRGYTFGSGTRLTVV.